The 3 T cell receptor beta chains listed next were all sequenced from one sample in a study of cytomegalovirus exposure and HLA in healthy donors. PCR involved 60 Vbeta and 13 Jbeta primers. Some clones are missing from TCRdb's copy, which holds only in-frame ones; the method was immunoSEQ multiplex PCR. The data hold some 200,000 clones, with 70% to 85% observed a single time. Material: PBMCs. The receptors come from a boy between 2 and 10 years old in good health and CMV-seronegative.

This chain uses TRBV6-1 with TRBJ1-1; the match to TRBD1 covers 8 bases. V dropped 6 bases and J dropped 4; count of bases not matched to a gene: 10. The germline CDR1 and CDR2 sequences are MNHNS and SASEGT. The length of the CDR3 is 15 residues. The CDR3 bases are TGTGCCAGCAGGGGGGGACAGGTCGTTGGCACTGAAGCTTTCTTT. Translation gives CASRGGQVVGTEAFF.

The chain employs TRBV5-6 and TRBJ1-2, with D perhaps TRBD1 (5 bases). The CDR3 contains 15 residues. Germline V gene lookup returns CDR1 SGHDT and CDR2 YYEEEE. V lost 2 bases and J 4 bases, leaving 15 bases between the germline ends. In DNA, the CDR3 is TGTGCCAGCAGCTTATCGGCCGGGGGGTTCTATGGCTACACCTTC. Translated, it gives CASSLSAGGFYGYTF.

This chain connects TRBV29-1 to TRBJ1-1; 7 bases match TRBD1. From germline, CDR1 is SQVTM and CDR2 ANQGSEA. The CDR3 runs 14 residues. Germline trimming cut 6 bases from V and 4 bases from J; bases unmatched to any gene: 11. CDR3 nucleotides: TGCAGCGTGCAGGGGGGTAAGGGAAGCACTGAAGCTTTCTTT. It encodes CSVQGGKGSTEAFF.